This TCR beta chain was sequenced during a study of T cell responses to AZD1222 COVID-19 vaccine. In the study overall: Second-dose intervals near 4 or 12 weeks were combined. General observations from the study: It was only six AZD1222 recipients who were seropositive at baseline. Sampling captured repertoires only after the peak T cell response.

Assay used: immunoSEQ multiplex PCR; TCRdb lists only in-frame clones, some missing. This repertoire shows 130,000 or so clones, 90% to 95% found once; its top ten account for approximately 1.6%. V was cut by 4 bases and J by 0 bases, with 6 bases left in between. This CDR3 is built from 13 residues. Germline assignment: CDR1 SGHRS and CDR2 YFSETQ. In regard to this clone: Its antigen remains unidentified.

Here the sequenced sample was peripheral blood, taken on day 0 of AZD1222 vaccination. This chain links TRBV5-1 with TRBJ2-3, with D tentatively TRBD2 (6 bases). The receptor comes from an adult in good health. CDR3 coding DNA: TGCGCCAGCAGCGGGACTAGCACAGATACGCAGTATTTT. This gives the protein CASSGTSTDTQYF. The whole variable domain, remainder taken from reference TRBV5-1 and TRBJ2-3, is KAGVTQTPRYLIKTRGQQVTLSCSPISGHRSVSWYQQTPGQGLQFLFEYFSETQRNKGNFPGRFSGRQFSNSRSEMNVSTLELGDSALYLCASSGTSTDTQYFGPGTRLTVL.